The source of this T cell receptor beta chain is a study of shared clonotypes between healthy human individuals. The naive CD8 subset, CD45RO-negative cells positively selected for CCR7, excluded terminally differentiated effector memory CD45RA+ cells. Study results and limitations: Larger richness was generally estimated for naive than memory subsets.

Several immunoSEQ plates held equal portions of the genomic DNA taken from each subset. As handled by the study authors: Sequence data from immunoSEQ were junction-only and lacked quality scores; consequently, filtering differed. The repertoire was sequenced with immunoSEQ multiplex PCR; TCRdb's copy has only in-frame clones and lacks some. The DNA gave D and trimming, while V, J and clone size come from that table. The data contain over 800,000 clones, 80% to 95% of them singletons. On this clone: Its antigen is unknown.

Trimming left V 7 bases short and J 1 base short, with 25 bases between. Germline assignment: CDR1 SGHAT and CDR2 FQNNGV. This CDR3 is 18 amino acids long. The material sequenced was naive CD8+ T cells sorted from blood. The chain has TRBV11-2 and TRBJ2-5; tentatively, D is TRBD1 or TRBD2 (7 bases each). This TCR was recovered from a man aged 30 to 45 in good health. The CDR3 sequence: CASNFVQGEGSSQETQYF. CDR3 DNA: TGTGCCAGCAACTTCGTGCAGGGGGAGGGATCCTCCCAAGAGACCCAGTACTTC. The whole variable domain, filled in from reference TRBV11-2 and TRBJ2-5, reads EAGVAQSPRYKIIEKRQSVAFWCNPISGHATLYWYQQILGQGPKLLIQFQNNGVVDDSQLPKDRFSAERLKGVDSTLKIQPAKLEDSAVYLCASNFVQGEGSSQETQYFGPGTRLLVL.